Each of the 21 T cell receptor beta chains below was sequenced from the same sample in a study of blood T cell repertoires in COVID-19. Clones were read by immunoSEQ multiplex PCR, and TCRdb kept only the in-frame ones, dropping some. The sample consists of 70,000 or so clones, more than 70% of them appearing once. Sequencing was performed on peripheral blood. Receptors were obtained from a human donor in a cohort sampled during active COVID-19.

The genes are TRBV6-2 or TRBV6-3 and TRBJ2-3; TRBD2 aligns across 14 bases. V dropped 6 bases and J dropped 0; count of bases not matched to a gene: 8. In germline, CDR1 is MNHEY, CDR2 SVGEGT. The CDR3 has 18 amino acids. The CDR3 reads CASSPRLAGGSSTDTQYF. The CDR3 nucleotides read TGTGCCAGCAGCCCCAGACTAGCGGGAGGGTCTAGCACAGATACGCAGTATTTT.

The V gene is TRBV7-8, the J gene TRBJ1-2, with 10 bases aligning to TRBD1. Germline V gene data show CDR1 as SGHVS and CDR2 as FQNEAQ. This CDR3 is built from 18 residues. The J segment lost 3 bases and the V segment lost 2 bases, leaving 12 bases of the junction unmatched. CDR3 protein: CASSLWPLTGTGDYGYTF. The CDR3 nucleotides are TGTGCCAGCAGCTTATGGCCGCTAACAGGGACAGGGGACTATGGCTACACCTTC. The entire variable domain, with the rest obtained from reference TRBV7-8 and TRBJ1-2, is as follows: GAGVSQSPRYKVAKRGQDVALRCDPISGHVSLFWYQQALGQGPEFLTYFQNEAQLDKSGLPSDRFFAERPEGSVSTLKIQRTQQEDSAVYLCASSLWPLTGTGDYGYTFGSGTRLTVV.

V gene TRBV7-9 combines with J gene TRBJ2-2; D is uncertain. The CDR3 totals 12 residues. Germline lookup yields CDR1 SEHNR and CDR2 FQNEAQ (reference sequence). V was pared by 7 bases and J by 4 bases, with 7 bases between. In DNA form, the CDR3 reads TGTGCCAGCACGACGAGCACCGGGGAGCTGTTTTTT. Amino acid sequence: CASTTSTGELFF.

The V and J genes are TRBV28 and TRBJ2-7; TRBD1 matches at 8 bases. CDR1 is MDHEN and CDR2 is SYDVKM in the germline V gene. The CDR3 has 16 residues. The V segment lost 5 bases and the J segment 2 bases; nucleotides outside the gene matches: 11. The CDR3 here is CASSGGQDRAPYEQYF. In DNA, the CDR3 is TGTGCCAGCAGTGGCGGCCAGGACAGGGCTCCCTACGAGCAGTACTTC.

The V and J genes are TRBV19 and TRBJ1-5; 10 bases are shared with TRBD1. The CDR3 totals 16 residues. From germline, CDR1 is LNHDA and CDR2 SQIVND (reference sequence). V lost 5 bases to trimming and J lost 0 bases; unmatched junction nucleotides: 4. The CDR3 coding sequence is TGTGCCAGTAGTGGACGGGACAGGGGTAGCAATCAGCCCCAGCATTTT. This sequence encodes CASSGRDRGSNQPQHF.

This chain connects TRBV24-1 to TRBJ2-4, with D possibly being TRBD1 (5 bases). Germline CDR1 KGHDR, CDR2 SFDVKD. The CDR3 contains 13 residues. V shed 2 bases and J shed 7 bases, with 8 bases lying between them. CDR3 region: CATSDSRVNIQYF. The CDR3 nucleotides read TGTGCCACCAGTGATTCCAGGGTTAACATTCAGTACTTC.

V and J are TRBV5-1 and TRBJ2-5; 10 positions agree with TRBD1. The V gene's germline CDR1 is SGHRS and CDR2 YFSETQ. The CDR3 covers 15 residues. The ends lost 4 bases at V and 3 bases at J; junction bases unmatched: 6. The CDR3 DNA follows: TGCGCCAGCAGCCGGGGAGGGACAGGGGAAGAGACCCAGTACTTC. As protein: CASSRGGTGEETQYF.

The rearrangement links TRBV5-1 to TRBJ1-4, with 9 bases aligning to TRBD1. The germline gives CDR1 SGHRS, CDR2 YFSETQ. CDR3 length: 15 residues. The V and J ends lost 3 bases and 8 bases, in that order; junction bases with no gene match: 8. CDR3 residues: CASSYIQGANEKLFF. The CDR3 DNA is TGCGCCAGCAGCTACATACAGGGGGCCAACGAAAAACTGTTTTTT.

This clone was recorded only once. The chain couples TRBV5-1 to TRBJ2-3, with 8 bases that match TRBD2. V trimming: 1 base; J trimming: 1 base; junction bases outside the gene matches: 5. CDR1 is SGHRS and CDR2 is YFSETQ in the germline V gene. This CDR3 has 16 amino acids. This CDR3 is CASSLWAGGGTDTQYF. The CDR3 coding sequence is TGCGCCAGCAGCTTGTGGGCGGGAGGAGGCACAGATACGCAGTATTTT.

V is TRBV16 and J is TRBJ1-1, with 7 bases that match TRBD1. V gave up 2 bases and J gave up 8 bases; unmatched junction bases: 2. Germline assignment: CDR1 KGHSY and CDR2 FQNENV. This CDR3 region has 12 residues. In nucleotides, the CDR3 is TGTGCCAGCAGCCAAGGGACAGAAGAAGCTTTCTTT. The encoded protein is CASSQGTEEAFF.

V gene TRBV3-1 (or the pseudogene TRBV3-2) combines with J gene TRBJ2-1, with TRBD2 identical over 11 bases. Germline V gives CDR1 LGHDT, CDR2 YNNKEL (reference sequence). The CDR3 loop spans 13 amino acids. The junction had 3 bases not matched to a gene; V was cut back by 8 bases and J by 6 bases. Written as DNA, the CDR3 is TGTGCCAGCGGACTAGCGGGTATCAATGAGCAGTTCTTC. This codes for CASGLAGINEQFF.

The V gene is TRBV7-3, the J gene TRBJ2-6; TRBD2 might be the D (6 bases). Per germline, CDR1 SGHTA and CDR2 FQGTGA. CDR3 length equals 14 residues. The ends were cut back, 5 bases at V and 4 bases at J, with 9 bases in the middle. CDR3: CASSPGVGANVLTF. Here the CDR3 DNA reads TGTGCCAGCAGCCCGGGGGTCGGGGCCAACGTCCTGACTTTC.

This rearrangement joins TRBV30 to TRBJ1-2, with D perhaps TRBD1 (6 bases). Germline V gene sequence: CDR1 GTSNPN, CDR2 SVGIG (reference sequence). Trimming took 1 base from V and 3 from J, leaving 6 bases between them. This CDR3 has 12 amino acids. The CDR3 loop is CAWSGQDYGYTF. The CDR3 DNA reads as TGTGCCTGGAGTGGACAGGACTATGGCTACACCTTC.

The chain is built from TRBV7-9 and TRBJ2-1; TRBD1 matches 9 bases. CDR3 length: 18 amino acids. Looked up from germline, CDR1 is SEHNR and CDR2 is FQNEAQ (reference sequence). Trimming at V came to 6 bases and at J to 2 bases, leaving 14 bases not matched to a gene. CDR3: CASRPDRGRDRAYNEQFF. The CDR3 DNA follows: TGTGCCAGCAGACCTGACAGGGGGAGGGATCGTGCCTACAATGAGCAGTTCTTC.

The rearrangement joins TRBV5-6 to TRBJ1-2; the match to TRBD1 covers 9 bases. V shed 4 bases and J 3 bases; nucleotides not matched to a gene: 1. This CDR3 has 13 residues. Germline V gives CDR1 SGHDT, CDR2 YYEEEE. CDR3 sequence reads: CASSRDRDYGYTF. The CDR3 coding sequence is TGTGCCAGCAGCCGGGACAGGGACTATGGCTACACCTTC.

The chain uses TRBV19 and TRBJ2-7; D not certain. Per germline, CDR1 LNHDA and CDR2 SQIVND (reference sequence). The CDR3 totals 14 residues. V shed 4 bases and J shed 5 bases, with 15 bases lying between them. CDR3 sequence: CASSTRAAPHEQYV. The DNA of the CDR3 is TGTGCCAGTAGTACCCGCGCCGCCCCTCACGAGCAGTACGTC.

The chain carries TRBV3-1 (or the pseudogene TRBV3-2) and TRBJ1-2, with D possibly TRBD1 on 5 matching bases. CDR3 size: 15 residues. Germline-derived CDR1 and CDR2 are LGHDT and YNNKEL (reference sequence). Trimming shortened V by 4 bases and J by 1 base, and 13 bases separated the two germline ends. CDR3 protein: CASSPQWGDNYGYTF. The CDR3, as DNA: TGTGCCAGCAGCCCCCAGTGGGGGGATAACTATGGCTACACCTTC.

The V gene is TRBV3-1 (or the pseudogene TRBV3-2), the J gene TRBJ2-5, with TRBD1 matching over 7 bases. V gave up 4 bases and J gave up 5 bases; unmatched junction bases: 10. CDR3 length: 15 amino acids. Germline assignment: CDR1 LGHDT and CDR2 YNNKEL (reference sequence). CDR3 amino acids: CASSRLQGVMETQYF. The CDR3 DNA follows: TGTGCCAGCAGCCGTCTTCAGGGGGTGATGGAGACCCAGTACTTC.

The chain carries TRBV12-3 or TRBV12-4 and TRBJ2-5; TRBD1 matches at 8 bases. CDR3 length equals 13 residues. Losses at the gene ends were 6 bases for V and 6 bases for J; bases not matched to a gene: 6. The CDR3: CASRSDRDKTQYF. The CDR3 DNA reads as TGTGCCAGCAGATCGGACAGGGACAAGACCCAGTACTTC.

The genes are TRBV28 and TRBJ2-1; TRBD2 matches 13 bases. The length of the CDR3 is 20 residues. V gave up 5 bases and J gave up 1 base; unmatched junction bases: 14. The germline V gene encodes CDR1 MDHEN and CDR2 SYDVKM. CDR3 amino acids: CASSNDGTSGNWGSYNEQFF. CDR3 DNA: TGTGCCAGCAGTAACGACGGGACTAGCGGGAATTGGGGGTCCTACAATGAGCAGTTCTTC. Combining the CDR3 with reference TRBV28 and TRBJ2-1 gives the whole variable domain DVKVTQSSRYLVKRTGEKVFLECVQDMDHENMFWYRQDPGLGLRLIYFSYDVKMKEKGDIPEGYSVSREKKERFSLILESASTNQTSMYLCASSNDGTSGNWGSYNEQFFGPGTRLTVL.

This chain connects TRBV6-5 to TRBJ1-2; 8 bases are a match to TRBD1. Germline trimming cut 5 bases from V and 5 bases from J; bases unmatched to any gene: 4. The length of the CDR3 is 13 residues. Germline V CDR1 and CDR2: MNHEY, SVGAGI. The CDR3 spells CASSMGQAYGYTF. The CDR3 DNA follows: TGTGCCAGCAGTATGGGACAGGCGTATGGCTACACCTTC.